This note documents a single T cell receptor (beta chain) sequence. What it binds is unknown. The sample comes from a study of T cells in tumors after PD-1 blockade. Turning to the study itself: Prior checkpoint blockade, systemic immunosuppressant use, or anti-cancer therapy within 4 weeks excluded patients. During anti-PD-1 treatment, some patients continued daily vismodegib 150 mg. Study-level findings and limits: Clonal replacement was seen across treatment, not between pre-treatment samples. Blood contained about two fifths of the tumor's TCR clonotypes.

The junction had 9 bases not matched to a gene; V was cut back by 0 bases and J by 8 bases. Per germline, CDR1 MGHRA and CDR2 YSYEKL. This CDR3 spans 17 amino acids. TCRdb's table, derived via immunoSEQ multiplex PCR, lists solely in-frame clones and lacks some. The sample has approximately 8,100 clones, around 62% seen once. The source material was tumor tissue, sampled after anti-PD-1 treatment. This TCR was recovered from a human donor with basal cell carcinoma. J is TRBJ2-1 and V is TRBV4-1, with 11 bases identical to TRBD2. CDR3 bases: TGCGCCAGCAGCCAAGAGTCGGGGCTAGCGGGGGGACATGAGCAGTTCTTC. This sequence encodes CASSQESGLAGGHEQFF.